The present T cell receptor beta chain was sequenced within a study of technical replicates of blood from a handful of donors. TCRdb's table, derived via immunoSEQ multiplex PCR, lists solely in-frame clones and lacks some. The top ten clones hold about 5% of a sample with roughly 64,000 clones, roughly 90% of them seen once. Trimming removed 5 bases from V and 6 bases from J, with 17 bases in between. The germline CDR1 and CDR2 sequences are SGHNT and YENEEA. This CDR3 contains 14 residues. The chain couples TRBV11-3 to TRBJ2-7; D may be TRBD2 (6 bases). This receptor was taken from a human donor in good health. Some clones in this sample may be carry-over from other donors' samples. Sequencing was done on a sample of PBMCs. The CDR3 DNA reads as TGTGCCAGCAGCGTAGGGACTCCCCGGAGCGAGCAGTACTTC. Protein sequence: CASSVGTPRSEQYF.